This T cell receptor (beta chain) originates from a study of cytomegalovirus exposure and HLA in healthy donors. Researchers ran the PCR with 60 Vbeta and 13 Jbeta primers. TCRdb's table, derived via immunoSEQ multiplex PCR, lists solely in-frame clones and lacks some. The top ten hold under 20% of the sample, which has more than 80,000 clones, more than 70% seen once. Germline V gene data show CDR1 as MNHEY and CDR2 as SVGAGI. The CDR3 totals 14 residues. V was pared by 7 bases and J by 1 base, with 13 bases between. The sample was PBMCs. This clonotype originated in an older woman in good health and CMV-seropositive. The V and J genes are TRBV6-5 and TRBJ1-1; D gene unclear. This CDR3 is CASTHQEGNTEAFF. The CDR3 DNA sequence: TGTGCCAGCACCCACCAAGAGGGGAACACTGAAGCTTTCTTT.